This T cell receptor (beta chain) was identified in a study of neoadjuvant anti-PD-1 for oral cavity cancer. Germline CDR1 reads MNHEY; CDR2 reads SVGAGI. This CDR3 is 15 amino acids long. V dropped 0 bases and J dropped 5 bases, with 10 bases sitting between them. Described time point: after neoadjuvant nivolumab, at surgical resection. Patients were newly diagnosed with stage II-IVA oral cavity squamous cell carcinoma without prior systemic or radiation treatment. Blood libraries mostly used approximately 450 ng genomic DNA, six replicates each. Clones were read by immunoSEQ multiplex PCR, and TCRdb kept only the in-frame ones, dropping some. Counted here are 73,000 or so clones, approximately 85% occurring once; the ten biggest clones make up approximately 3%.

The TCR comes from a person between 40 and 79 years old with oral cavity squamous cell carcinoma. This chain uses TRBV6-5 with TRBJ1-4, with a tentative D call TRBD1 (5 bases). The source was PBMCs, collected after nivolumab (anti-PD-1) treatment. The CDR3 nucleotides read TGTGCCAGCAGTTACTCGGGGGGGGGAAATGAAAAACTGTTTTTT. It codes for CASSYSGGGNEKLFF.